These 20 T cell receptor beta chains share one sample of origin, sequenced in a study of response to subunit inactivated influenza vaccine. TCRdb reanalysed the RT-PCR reads using MiXCR and keeps one entry per CDR3 protein. The data hold some 500,000 distinct CDR3 sequences, with roughly 13% observed a single time. Sequences were derived from PBMCs from blood, sampled more than 35 days after vaccination. The receptors shown here come from a man between 50 and 59 years old who received an inactivated influenza vaccine.

This clonotype was counted a few times. The rearrangement uses TRBV6-2 or TRBV6-3 and TRBJ2-1; D possibly corresponds to TRBD2 (7 bases). The CDR3 covers 16 residues. The V gene's germline CDR1 is MNHEY and CDR2 SVGEGT. Trimming left V 8 bases short and J 3 bases short, with 20 bases between. The CDR3 nucleotides are TGTGCCAGCTTCCGAAGGCCGGGGGGCCTCTACAATGAGCAGTTCTTC. It is translated as CASFRRPGGLYNEQFF.

J is TRBJ2-7 and V is TRBV20-1, with TRBD1 identical over 9 bases. J was trimmed by 2 bases and V by 4 bases; bases with no gene match: 3. This CDR3 is 13 amino acids long. The germline V gene has CDR1 DFQATT and CDR2 SNEGSKA (reference sequence). The CDR3 DNA reads TGCAGTGCTACCCGACAGGGGGCCTACGAGCAGTACTTC. It codes for CSATRQGAYEQYF.

This chain uses TRBV5-1 with TRBJ2-2; 8 nucleotides line up with TRBD1. The CDR3 has 15 amino acids. The germline V gene encodes CDR1 SGHRS and CDR2 YFSETQ. With V trimmed by 0 bases and J by 5 bases, 3 bases remained unmatched. CDR3 nucleotide sequence: TGCGCCAGCAGCTTGGGGGACAGGTTTACCGGGGAGCTGTTTTTT. Translated, it gives CASSLGDRFTGELFF.

This clonotype was detected many times. V and J are TRBV20-1 and TRBJ2-2; no clear D gene. CDR3 length equals 16 residues. V shed 0 bases and J shed 2 bases, with 13 bases lying between them. Germline V gene lookup returns CDR1 DFQATT and CDR2 SNEGSKA (reference sequence). The CDR3 loop reads CSARDLKVANTGELFF. The DNA for the CDR3 is TGCAGTGCTAGAGATCTAAAGGTTGCCAACACCGGGGAGCTGTTTTTT.

This clonotype was seen ten or more times. The CDR3 is CATSDPTTSTGELFF. The CDR3 DNA follows: TGTGCCACCAGTGACCCTACTACTTCGACCGGGGAGCTGTTTTTT. The V gene is TRBV24-1, the J gene TRBJ2-2; D ambiguous. The CDR3 totals 15 residues. V was clipped by 4 bases and J by 5 bases, with 13 bases between them. Germline assignment: CDR1 KGHDR and CDR2 SFDVKD.

The chain combines TRBV6-1 with TRBJ1-4; TRBD1 might be the D (6 bases). The V end was cut by 6 bases, the J end by 8 bases, with 16 bases between. CDR1 is MNHNS, CDR2 SASEGT, per germline. The CDR3 is 14 amino acids. The CDR3 DNA is TGTGCCAGCAGCACCAACAGGGAAAGGGAAAAACTGTTTTTT. Translated: CASSTNREREKLFF.

In this sample, this clonotype turned up a few times. The V and J genes are TRBV15 and TRBJ2-5; D unresolved. The CDR3 contains 15 residues. Germline V lookup: CDR1 LNHNV, CDR2 YYDKDF (reference sequence). The V and J ends lost 0 bases and 2 bases respectively, with 10 bases between them. This CDR3 reads CATSRDPLEQETQYF. In DNA form, the CDR3 reads TGTGCCACCAGCAGAGACCCACTGGAACAAGAGACCCAGTACTTC.

This clonotype was detected only a few times. The gene calls are TRBV7-2 and TRBJ2-3, with TRBD2 matching 12 bases. V lost 4 bases to trimming and J lost 4 bases; unmatched junction nucleotides: 3. The CDR3 has 15 residues. Looked up from germline, CDR1 is SGHTA and CDR2 is FQGNSA. The CDR3: CASSSLAGGPDTQYF. For the CDR3, the DNA is TGTGCCAGCAGCTCACTAGCGGGAGGCCCAGATACGCAGTATTTT.

The chain couples TRBV11-2 to TRBJ2-3; 11 positions agree with TRBD2. The CDR3 totals 18 residues. Germline-derived CDR1 and CDR2 are SGHAT and FQNNGV. After removal of 6 bases from V and 4 bases from J, the junction contained 15 bases not matched to a gene. The CDR3 is CASSRTWSSGRAADTQYF. The DNA for the CDR3 is TGTGCCAGCAGTCGGACCTGGAGTAGCGGGAGGGCAGCAGATACGCAGTATTTT.

This clonotype appeared a few times. This chain connects TRBV15 to TRBJ2-7; possible D gene TRBD1, 5 bases. The CDR3 spans 15 residues. The V end lost 0 bases, the J end lost 3 bases, and 12 bases lay between the germline ends. Germline-derived CDR1 and CDR2 are LNHNV and YYDKDF (reference sequence). The CDR3 bases are TGTGCCACCAGCAGAGATTGGGGCACAGACTACGAGCAGTACTTC. Protein sequence: CATSRDWGTDYEQYF.

This clonotype was counted a few times. The V gene is TRBV7-9, the J gene TRBJ2-7; 7 bases line up with TRBD1. Germline V gives CDR1 SEHNR, CDR2 FQNEAQ (reference sequence). Trimming at V came to 5 bases and at J to 2 bases, leaving 9 bases not matched to a gene. CDR3 length: 15 residues. This CDR3 is CASSNGQEPTYEQYF. CDR3 DNA: TGTGCCAGCAGCAACGGACAGGAACCCACCTACGAGCAGTACTTC.

The V and J genes are TRBV12-3 or TRBV12-4 and TRBJ2-4; possible D gene TRBD1, 6 bases. The CDR3 totals 18 residues. Trimming left V 11 bases short and J 2 bases short, with 28 bases between. The CDR3 bases are TGTGCCCTCAGTTTGTCGTTTCGGGCAGGGGCGTCCAAAAACATTCAGTACTTC. This gives the protein CALSLSFRAGASKNIQYF.

This rearrangement joins TRBV10-3 to TRBJ2-7, with D tentatively TRBD1 or TRBD2 (6 bases each). Germline CDR1 ENHRY, CDR2 SYGVKD. V lost 4 bases and J 4 bases, leaving 14 bases between the germline ends. The CDR3 covers 14 residues. The CDR3 loop reads CAISVKRGGYEQYF. The CDR3 region has the DNA TGTGCCATCAGTGTTAAGAGAGGGGGGTACGAGCAGTACTTC.

The rearrangement joins TRBV6-2 or TRBV6-3 to TRBJ1-5, with 9 bases lining up with TRBD1. V trimming: 5 bases; J trimming: 6 bases; junction bases outside the gene matches: 2. CDR3 length: 13 residues. From germline, CDR1 is MNHEY and CDR2 SVGEGT. The CDR3 loop reads CASSGDRVQPQHF. Written as DNA, the CDR3 is TGTGCCAGCAGTGGGGACAGGGTTCAGCCCCAGCATTTT.

The J gene is TRBJ2-3, the V gene TRBV9, with 10 bases aligning to TRBD2. With 4 bases clipped from V and 4 bases from J, the junction kept 6 bases outside the gene matches. The CDR3 is 15 residues long. Germline loops: CDR1 SGDLS, CDR2 YYNGEE. This CDR3 is CASSSPSGRPDTQYF. The CDR3 coding sequence is TGTGCCAGCAGCTCTCCTAGCGGGAGACCAGATACGCAGTATTTT.

This clonotype occurred a few times. The rearrangement joins TRBV5-1 to TRBJ2-2; a weak D match, TRBD1 (5 bases). This CDR3 spans 14 amino acids. V was pared by 4 bases and J by 7 bases, with 14 bases between. The germline V gene has CDR1 SGHRS and CDR2 YFSETQ. The CDR3 coding sequence is TGCGCCAGCAGCCTTGGAAATCAGGGCGGGGAGCTGTTTTTT. Translation gives CASSLGNQGGELFF.

This clonotype has just a few counts. The J gene is TRBJ1-1, the V gene TRBV7-6; perhaps TRBD1 as D (6 bases). There are 18 residues in the CDR3. V was shortened by 2 bases and J by 1 base, with 20 bases between the two germline ends. Germline V gives CDR1 SGHVS, CDR2 FNYEAQ. CDR3 residues: CASSLTRRGIGKNTEAFF. CDR3 nucleotide sequence: TGTGCCAGCAGCTTAACTCGCAGGGGCATTGGCAAGAACACTGAAGCTTTCTTT. Looking up the rest from reference TRBV7-6 and TRBJ1-1 gives the full variable domain: GAGVSQSPRYKVTKRGQDVALRCDPISGHVSLYWYRQALGQGPEFLTYFNYEAQQDKSGLPNDRFSAERPEGSISTLTIQRTEQRDSAMYRCASSLTRRGIGKNTEAFFGQGTRLTVV.

A remark on this clonotype: Relative to the germline gene, one junction end is altered; a read error may explain this. The gene calls are TRBV6-5 and TRBJ2-7; 10 positions match TRBD1. The CDR3 extends over 15 amino acids. Germline assignment: CDR1 MNHEY and CDR2 SVGAGI. The DNA for the CDR3 is TGTGCCAGCAGTTCCGGGACAGGGGCTACCTACCAGCAGTACTTC. Translation gives CASSSGTGATYQQYF.

In its sample, this clonotype was seen a few times. V usage is TRBV7-3 and J usage is TRBJ2-1, with 14 bases matching TRBD2. Germline CDR1 and CDR2: SGHTA and FQGTGA. CDR3 length: 15 amino acids. V dropped 5 bases and J dropped 8; count of bases not matched to a gene: 5. CDR3 residues: CASSEGLAGVDEQFF. CDR3 nucleotides: TGTGCCAGCAGCGAGGGACTAGCGGGAGTTGATGAGCAGTTCTTC.

This clonotype occurred a few times. V usage is TRBV7-8 and J usage is TRBJ2-1; 7 bases match TRBD2. There are 15 residues in the CDR3. After removal of 4 bases from V and 8 bases from J, the junction contained 11 bases not matched to a gene. From germline, CDR1 is SGHVS and CDR2 FQNEAQ. CDR3 amino acids: CASSSWGRGVDEQFF. In DNA form, the CDR3 reads TGTGCCAGCAGCTCTTGGGGCCGGGGGGTGGATGAGCAGTTCTTC.